The T cell receptor (beta chain) under discussion was sequenced for a study of T cells expressing NK-cell markers. CDR1 is SEHNR, CDR2 FQNEAQ, per germline (reference sequence). The CDR3 runs 15 residues. TCRdb re-called the 5' RACE reads, yielding one record per CDR3 amino acid sequence without DNA. The sample totals 500,000 or so distinct CDR3 sequences. The sequenced sample was blood T cells: a sorted CD56 or NKG2C T cell subset, CD4+ or CD8+ T cells, or bulk PBMC T cells (not recorded which). The chain recombines TRBV7-9 with TRBJ2-5; TCRdb gives TRBD2 as the D gene, but with no DNA this cannot be confirmed. The receptor was isolated from a man between 18 and 29 years old in good health. CDR3 amino acids: CASSPDFIAGETQYF.